The T cell receptor (beta chain) under discussion was sequenced for a study of T cell responses to AZD1222 COVID-19 vaccine. The CDR3 runs 15 residues. V lost 0 bases to trimming and J lost 4 bases, with 13 bases between them. Germline-derived CDR1 and CDR2 are SGHRS and YFSETQ. The assay was immunoSEQ multiplex PCR, and TCRdb's table has in-frame clones only and misses some. The data contain 150,000 to 170,000 clones, over 85% of them singletons. The clonotype originates from an adult in good health. This chain uses TRBV5-1 with TRBJ1-1; D possibly corresponds to TRBD1 (5 bases). The starting material was peripheral blood, obtained on day 0 of AZD1222 vaccination. This CDR3 is CASSLARAGSTEAFF. Here the CDR3 DNA reads TGCGCCAGCAGCTTGGCCCGGGCAGGGAGCACTGAAGCTTTCTTT.